These 24 T cell receptor beta chains were sequenced from one sample in a study of control samples from healthy donors and cancer patients (dated by TCRdb to about 2020). Libraries were built with the immunoSEQ multiplex PCR assay. The table comes from immuneACCESS by way of TCRdb, which keeps in-frame sequences with V and J called. Part of the clones is missing from these tables; in studies checked, under half for an unresolved V gene and the rest for unknown reasons. A total of some 130,000 clones appear in this sample, around 92% of them only once. 2% to 2.5% of the sample is held by the ten biggest clonotypes. Sequenced: blood. The receptors derive from a woman in her fifties or sixties in good health.

V and J are TRBV5-8 and TRBJ1-4; D possibly corresponds to TRBD1 (5 bases). The CDR3 has 16 amino acids. V was pared by 6 bases and J by 6 bases, with 21 bases between. Germline assignment: CDR1 SGHTS and CDR2 YDEGEE. The CDR3 DNA reads TGTGCCAGCACCACAAACCGGGGCCTGCACGATGAAAAACTGTTTTTT. It is translated as CASTTNRGLHDEKLFF. Combining the CDR3 with reference TRBV5-8 and TRBJ1-4 gives the whole variable domain EAGVTQSPTHLIKTRGQQATLRCSPISGHTSVYWYQQALGLGLQFLLWYDEGEERNRGNFPPRFSGRQFPNYSSELNVNALELEDSALYLCASTTNRGLHDEKLFFGSGTQLSVL.

V and J are TRBV7-8 and TRBJ1-5; D ambiguous. V was pared by 5 bases and J by 1 base, with 12 bases between. Germline CDR1 is SGHVS and CDR2 is FQNEAQ. This CDR3 is 15 amino acids long. The CDR3 DNA reads as TGTGCCAGCAGCCTTAACGGCGCGAGCAATCAGCCCCAGCATTTT. Its translation is CASSLNGASNQPQHF. The full variable domain, its missing parts supplied by reference TRBV7-8 and TRBJ1-5, is GAGVSQSPRYKVAKRGQDVALRCDPISGHVSLFWYQQALGQGPEFLTYFQNEAQLDKSGLPSDRFFAERPEGSVSTLKIQRTQQEDSAVYLCASSLNGASNQPQHFGDGTRLSIL.

This clone was seen a few times. The genes are TRBV5-1 and TRBJ2-3; weak D call: TRBD1 (5 bases). Trimming took off 4 bases at V and 0 bases at J, with 15 bases between the two ends. This CDR3 region has 16 residues. From germline, CDR1 is SGHRS and CDR2 YFSETQ. CDR3 sequence: CASSLATASSTDTQYF. For the CDR3, the DNA is TGCGCCAGCAGCCTCGCGACAGCGTCTAGCACAGATACGCAGTATTTT.

V usage is TRBV19 and J usage is TRBJ2-1; 7 bases map to TRBD2. The CDR3 is 14 residues long. From germline, CDR1 is LNHDA and CDR2 SQIVND (reference sequence). With 3 bases clipped from V and 7 bases from J, the junction kept 6 bases outside the gene matches. CDR3 DNA sequence: TGTGCCAGTAGTATCATCGGGGGAGGGAATGAGCAGTTCTTC. Protein product: CASSIIGGGNEQFF.

The J gene is TRBJ1-5, the V gene TRBV19, with a tentative D call TRBD1 (5 bases). This CDR3 has 15 residues. Trimming left V 1 base short and J 5 bases short, with 12 bases between. Germline V gives CDR1 LNHDA, CDR2 SQIVND (reference sequence). The CDR3 nucleotides are TGTGCCAGTAGTATAGGACCAGGGCGCGATCAGCCCCAGCATTTT. It is translated as CASSIGPGRDQPQHF.

The V and J genes are TRBV2 and TRBJ1-5; 7 positions agree with TRBD1. The CDR3 runs 15 residues. V shed 10 bases, J shed 0 bases, and the junction held 9 bases outside the gene matches. Germline lookup yields CDR1 SNHLY and CDR2 FYNNEI. CDR3 protein: CATPDREYSNQPQHF. The CDR3 nucleotides read TGTGCCACCCCCGACAGGGAATATAGCAATCAGCCCCAGCATTTT. The complete variable domain, with remaining parts taken from reference TRBV2 and TRBJ1-5, reads EPEVTQTPSHQVTQMGQEVILRCVPISNHLYFYWYRQILGQKVEFLVSFYNNEISEKSEIFDDQFSVERPDGSNFTLKIRSTKLEDSAMYFCATPDREYSNQPQHFGDGTRLSIL.

The CDR3 spells CASSEGASSYEQYF. The CDR3 coding sequence is TGTGCCAGTAGTGAGGGGGCTAGTTCCTACGAGCAGTACTTC. The genes are TRBV19 and TRBJ2-7; 7 positions match TRBD1. V was pared by 5 bases and J by 1 base, with 5 bases of the junction left unmatched. The CDR3 has 14 residues. From germline, CDR1 is LNHDA and CDR2 SQIVND (reference sequence).

The chain carries TRBV6-5 and TRBJ1-5, with 7 positions matching TRBD1. J gave up 8 bases and V 6 bases, and 7 bases lay outside the gene matches. The CDR3 runs 13 residues. Germline CDR1 and CDR2: MNHEY and SVGAGI. CDR3 region: CASSIQGDEPQHF. The CDR3 coding sequence is TGTGCCAGCAGCATCCAGGGGGACGAGCCCCAGCATTTT.

The gene calls are TRBV2 and TRBJ1-5; D might be TRBD1 (5 bases). CDR3 size: 15 residues. V gave up 8 bases and J gave up 4 bases, with 18 bases separating them. CDR1 is SNHLY, CDR2 FYNNEI, per germline. The CDR3 sequence: CASREELGENQPQHF. CDR3 in DNA: TGTGCCAGCCGAGAAGAACTGGGGGAAAATCAGCCCCAGCATTTT.

DNA of the CDR3: TGTGCCAGCACTCTCAGGGGGATTTACAATGAGCAGTTCTTC. Its translation: CASTLRGIYNEQFF. J is TRBJ2-1 and V is TRBV6-5; TRBD1 matches 7 bases. Per the germline V gene, CDR1 is MNHEY and CDR2 is SVGAGI. The V gene end was trimmed by 7 bases and the J gene end by 4 bases; junction bases not matched to a gene: 7. CDR3 size: 14 residues.

This clone was recorded only once. The chain couples TRBV21-1 to TRBJ2-6; TRBD2, as called in the table, went unchecked against the DNA. TRBV21-1 is given as a pseudogene. This CDR3 comprises 21 residues. The CDR3 nucleotides read TGTGCCAGCAGCAAAGAGGGGATCGCGGGGTTAAGGTCTGCAGGGGCCAACGTCCTGACTTTC. Translated: CASSKEGIAGLRSAGANVLTF.

V and J are TRBV5-1 and TRBJ2-3, with TRBD1 identical over 7 bases. J was trimmed by 1 base and V by 0 bases; bases with no gene match: 8. The CDR3 length is 17 residues. Per germline, CDR1 SGHRS and CDR2 YFSETQ. CDR3 in amino acids: CASSLAPRTGGTDTQYF. The CDR3 DNA sequence: TGCGCCAGCAGCTTGGCCCCCCGAACAGGGGGCACAGATACGCAGTATTTT.

V and J are TRBV11-2 and TRBJ2-1; no clear D. The CDR3 consists of 13 residues. The germline V and J ends were trimmed by 1 base and 3 bases, with 4 bases remaining between them. Germline-derived CDR1 and CDR2 are SGHAT and FQNNGV. As DNA, the CDR3 is TGTGCCAGCAGCTTAGCGGACTACAATGAGCAGTTCTTC. It is translated as CASSLADYNEQFF.

This chain links TRBV2 with TRBJ1-5, with D unresolved. Trimming removed 2 bases at V and 0 bases at J, with 5 bases between. Germline loops: CDR1 SNHLY, CDR2 FYNNEI. CDR3 size: 14 residues. The CDR3 spells CASSELYSNQPQHF. CDR3 bases: TGTGCCAGCAGTGAATTATATAGCAATCAGCCCCAGCATTTT.

The genes are TRBV30 and TRBJ1-6; D is perhaps TRBD1 (5 bases). The germline V and J ends were trimmed by 2 bases and 8 bases, with 7 bases remaining between them. There are 12 residues in the CDR3. The germline gives CDR1 GTSNPN, CDR2 SVGIG (reference sequence). The CDR3 DNA reads TGTGCCTGGAGTCCGACAGATTCACCCCTCCACTTT. Translation gives CAWSPTDSPLHF. Full variable domain (missing parts from reference TRBV30 and TRBJ1-6): SQTIHQWPATLVQPVGSPLSLECTVEGTSNPNLYWYRQAAGRGLQLLFYSVGIGQISSEVPQNLSASRPQDRQFILSSKKLLLSDSGFYLCAWSPTDSPLHFGNGTRLTVT.

The chain employs TRBV4-1 and TRBJ2-3; the match to TRBD2 covers 8 bases. The CDR3 is 17 amino acids. The germline V gene encodes CDR1 MGHRA and CDR2 YSYEKL. Unmatched junction bases numbered 6, after V lost 1 base and J lost 0 bases. CDR3 loop: CASSQGELAASTDTQYF. The DNA of the CDR3 is TGCGCCAGCAGCCAAGGGGAACTAGCGGCTAGCACAGATACGCAGTATTTT.

This clone was counted once. This chain connects TRBV27 to TRBJ1-3, with TRBD1 matching over 9 bases. The germline gives CDR1 MNHEY, CDR2 SMNVEV (reference sequence). This CDR3 region has 20 residues. J lost 0 bases, V lost 5 bases, and 17 bases had no gene match. CDR3 region: CASSPGEDRGFSFSGNTIYF. Written as DNA, the CDR3 is TGTGCCAGCAGTCCCGGAGAGGACAGGGGTTTTTCGTTCTCTGGAAACACCATATATTTT.

The CDR3 sequence: CASSQDRSYNSPLHF. The DNA of the CDR3 is TGTGCCAGCAGCCAAGACAGAAGCTATAATTCACCCCTCCACTTT. V is TRBV3-1 (or the pseudogene TRBV3-2) and J is TRBJ1-6, with D hard to call. The CDR3 contains 15 residues. Germline V lookup: CDR1 LGHDT, CDR2 YNNKEL (reference sequence). V shed 0 bases and J shed 3 bases, with 6 bases lying between them.

This chain connects TRBV7-2 to TRBJ1-5, with D possibly being TRBD1 (5 bases). Germline CDR1 is SGHTA and CDR2 is FQGNSA. V lost 0 bases to trimming and J lost 1 base, with 7 bases between them. The CDR3 has 15 amino acids. Here the CDR3 DNA reads TGTACCAGCAGCTTAGCGGGACTGAGCAATCAGCCCCAGCATTTT. It encodes CTSSLAGLSNQPQHF.

The chain carries TRBV6-5 and TRBJ2-2; D perhaps matches TRBD1 (5 bases). Germline CDR1 reads MNHEY; CDR2 reads SVGAGI. V dropped 0 bases and J dropped 6 bases, with 11 bases sitting between them. The CDR3 loop spans 15 amino acids. The CDR3 DNA reads as TGTGCCAGCAGTTACTCCCGAGTCAGGGCCGGGGAGCTGTTTTTT. Amino acid sequence: CASSYSRVRAGELFF.

This chain connects TRBV11-3 to TRBJ2-3; 7 positions match TRBD1. The V segment lost 1 base and the J segment 2 bases; nucleotides outside the gene matches: 3. CDR1 is SGHNT and CDR2 is YENEEA in the germline V gene. This CDR3 comprises 15 residues. CDR3 sequence reads: CASSLGTGFTDTQYF. DNA for the CDR3: TGTGCCAGCAGCTTAGGGACAGGTTTCACAGATACGCAGTATTTT.

This clone was detected only once. The rearrangement joins TRBV30 to TRBJ1-1; no firm D call. Trimming took 3 bases from V and 11 from J, leaving 22 bases between them. This CDR3 spans 14 amino acids. Germline values: CDR1 GTSNPN, CDR2 SVGIG (reference sequence). The CDR3 is CAWRDTRVGQEAFF. In DNA, the CDR3 is TGTGCCTGGAGGGATACCCGCGTCGGGCAGGAGGCTTTCTTT.

The CDR3 region is CASSPEQGVRGYTF. CDR3 nucleotides: TGTGCCAGCAGTCCAGAGCAGGGGGTGCGCGGCTACACCTTC. This chain uses TRBV3-1 (or the pseudogene TRBV3-2) with TRBJ1-2, with 7 bases lining up with TRBD1. The CDR3 extends over 14 amino acids. CDR1 and CDR2 from the germline V gene are LGHDT and YNNKEL (reference sequence). With 6 bases clipped from V and 8 bases from J, the junction kept 12 bases outside the gene matches.

The chain is built from TRBV5-6 and TRBJ1-6; TRBD1 matches 8 bases. Germline values: CDR1 SGHDT, CDR2 YYEEEE. J lost 6 bases, V lost 3 bases, and 5 bases had no gene match. The CDR3 runs 15 residues. DNA for the CDR3: TGTGCCAGCAGCTACCGGGACAGGCTTAATTCACCCCTCCACTTT. This sequence encodes CASSYRDRLNSPLHF. The whole variable domain, filled in from reference TRBV5-6 and TRBJ1-6, reads DAGVTQSPTHLIKTRGQQVTLRCSPKSGHDTVSWYQQALGQGPQFIFQYYEEEERQRGNFPDRFSGHQFPNYSSELNVNALLLGDSALYLCASSYRDRLNSPLHFGNGTRLTVT.